The 30 T cell receptor beta chains presented below share a single source sample, sequenced in a study of cytomegalovirus exposure and HLA in healthy donors. The PCR ran on 60 Vbeta and 13 Jbeta primers. Some clones are missing from TCRdb's copy, which holds only in-frame ones; the method was immunoSEQ multiplex PCR. The sample lists fewer than 85,000 clones, 60% to 80% occurring once. The sample taken for sequencing was PBMCs. These receptors all come from a woman aged 40 to 49 in good health and CMV-seropositive.

The chain uses TRBV5-1 and TRBJ2-1, with TRBD1 matching 8 bases. Germline loops: CDR1 SGHRS, CDR2 YFSETQ. This CDR3 comprises 16 residues. After removal of 0 bases from V and 1 base from J, the junction contained 3 bases not matched to a gene. The CDR3 region is CASSLGDRGSYNEQFF. For the CDR3, the DNA is TGCGCCAGCAGCTTGGGCGACAGGGGATCCTACAATGAGCAGTTCTTC.

V is TRBV29-1 and J is TRBJ2-1, with D possibly TRBD1 on 5 matching bases. The CDR3 spans 15 residues. Per germline, CDR1 SQVTM and CDR2 ANQGSEA. Trimming took off 0 bases at V and 9 bases at J, with 18 bases between the two ends. CDR3 in DNA: TGCAGCGTTGAAGATCTGGGGTCCTCCCAGGGTGAGCAGTTCTTC. Translated, it gives CSVEDLGSSQGEQFF.

This chain connects TRBV7-2 to TRBJ2-1, with TRBD1 matching over 9 bases. The V gene end was trimmed by 4 bases and the J gene end by 0 bases; junction bases not matched to a gene: 4. Per germline, CDR1 SGHTA and CDR2 FQGNSA. The CDR3 covers 16 residues. CDR3 loop: CASSSATGGSYNEQFF. Here the CDR3 DNA reads TGTGCCAGCAGCTCCGCGACAGGGGGCTCCTACAATGAGCAGTTCTTC.

The chain combines TRBV9 with TRBJ2-7; TRBD1 matches 7 bases. With 3 bases clipped from V and 3 bases from J, the junction kept 6 bases outside the gene matches. There are 14 residues in the CDR3. Germline CDR1 SGDLS, CDR2 YYNGEE. Here the CDR3 DNA reads TGTGCCAGCAGCGGACGGGACAGCAACTACGAGCAGTACTTC. Translation gives CASSGRDSNYEQYF.

The CDR3 region has the DNA TGTGCCAGCAGTGAAATCGGGAATCAGCCCCAGCATTTT. Amino acid sequence: CASSEIGNQPQHF. The chain combines TRBV2 with TRBJ1-5; D uncertain. Between the trimmed V and J ends, which lost 2 bases and 4 bases, there was a span of 6 bases. CDR1 SNHLY and CDR2 FYNNEI come from the germline V gene. This CDR3 is 13 amino acids long.

This sequence joins TRBV11-3 and TRBJ2-5; possibly TRBD1 for D (6 bases). The germline V gene encodes CDR1 SGHNT and CDR2 YENEEA. V was trimmed by 5 bases and J by 4 bases, leaving 17 bases between them. The CDR3 covers 15 residues. This chain's CDR3 is CASSPPGHSAETQYF. The CDR3 DNA reads TGTGCCAGCAGCCCTCCGGGACATTCAGCAGAGACCCAGTACTTC.

V is TRBV29-1 and J is TRBJ1-4; TRBD1 matches 7 bases. CDR1 and CDR2 (germline): SQVTM, ANQGSEA. The CDR3 contains 13 residues. With V trimmed by 6 bases and J by 3 bases, 4 bases remained unmatched. In DNA, the CDR3 is TGCAGCGTCGGACAGGCGGCTAATGAAAAACTGTTTTTT. Its translation is CSVGQAANEKLFF.

This sequence joins TRBV5-4 and TRBJ2-5; weak D call: TRBD1 (5 bases). This CDR3 has 15 residues. CDR1 is SGHNT, CDR2 YYREEE, per germline (reference sequence). With 0 bases removed from V and 9 bases from J, the gap between germline ends came to 18 bases. CDR3 residues: CASSLGGSTRAAQYF. The CDR3 coding sequence is TGTGCCAGCAGCTTGGGGGGCAGCACCCGGGCGGCCCAGTACTTC. The whole variable domain, remainder taken from reference TRBV5-4 and TRBJ2-5, is ETGVTQSPTHLIKTRGQQVTLRCSSQSGHNTVSWYQQALGQGPQFIFQYYREEENGRGNFPPRFSGLQFPNYSSELNVNALELDDSALYLCASSLGGSTRAAQYFGPGTRLLVL.

The chain joins TRBV5-6 to TRBJ2-3, with 8 bases aligning to TRBD2. The CDR3 contains 17 residues. The V and J ends lost 0 bases and 1 base, in that order; junction bases with no gene match: 7. Germline V lookup: CDR1 SGHDT, CDR2 YYEEEE. The CDR3 here is CASSLEWRAGGTDTQYF. The CDR3 DNA sequence: TGTGCCAGCAGCTTGGAGTGGCGAGCGGGGGGCACAGATACGCAGTATTTT.

V usage is TRBV5-1 and J usage is TRBJ2-6; TRBD2 matches at 8 bases. The V gene end was trimmed by 6 bases and the J gene end by 4 bases; junction bases not matched to a gene: 12. Germline V gene data show CDR1 as SGHRS and CDR2 as YFSETQ. The CDR3 has 17 amino acids. CDR3 sequence reads: CASTHPGRGIGANVLTF. The CDR3 DNA reads TGCGCCAGCACCCACCCCGGGAGGGGTATAGGGGCCAACGTCCTGACTTTC.

The rearrangement uses TRBV6-1 and TRBJ1-5, with D unclear. V dropped 8 bases and J dropped 6 bases, with 14 bases sitting between them. CDR3 length equals 13 residues. Germline V gene data show CDR1 as MNHNS and CDR2 as SASEGT. CDR3 loop: CASSPVASQPQHF. In DNA, the CDR3 is TGTGCCAGCTCTCCTGTGGCTAGTCAGCCCCAGCATTTT.

The chain is built from TRBV2 and TRBJ2-2; D gene unclear. Trimming removed 6 bases at V and 5 bases at J, with 7 bases between. The CDR3 sequence is 12 residues long. Germline V gives CDR1 SNHLY, CDR2 FYNNEI. CDR3 sequence (DNA): TGTGCCAGCAGCCTACTTACCGGGGAGCTGTTTTTT. Protein sequence: CASSLLTGELFF.

V gene TRBV5-8 combines with J gene TRBJ1-5, with D unclear. The V and J ends lost 4 bases and 4 bases respectively, with 6 bases between them. The V gene's germline CDR1 is SGHTS and CDR2 YDEGEE. CDR3 size: 12 residues. The CDR3 loop is CASSRLNQPQHF. The DNA of the CDR3 is TGTGCCAGCAGCCGCCTAAATCAGCCCCAGCATTTT.

This clone was seen a few times. The genes are TRBV5-1 and TRBJ2-5, with a possible D match to TRBD2 (6 bases). This CDR3 is 16 amino acids long. Trimming pared 2 bases from V and 5 bases from J, leaving 19 bases between. The germline CDR1 and CDR2 sequences are SGHRS and YFSETQ. In DNA, the CDR3 is TGCGCCAGCAGCTTTCGGGGCGGGGACCCCCGGGAGACCCAGTACTTC. This gives the protein CASSFRGGDPRETQYF.

The chain joins TRBV7-2 to TRBJ2-5; the D gene is possibly TRBD2 (6 bases). V was clipped by 5 bases and J by 3 bases, with 13 bases between them. CDR1 SGHTA and CDR2 FQGNSA come from the germline V gene. This CDR3 is built from 14 residues. The CDR3 DNA reads as TGTGCCAGCAGCAACAATCGGGGGAAAGAGACCCAGTACTTC. Residues: CASSNNRGKETQYF. The entire variable domain, with the rest obtained from reference TRBV7-2 and TRBJ2-5, is as follows: GAGVSQSPSNKVTEKGKDVELRCDPISGHTALYWYRQSLGQGLEFLIYFQGNSAPDKSGLPSDRFSAERTGGSVSTLTIQRTQQEDSAVYLCASSNNRGKETQYFGPGTRLLVL.

The chain has TRBV5-1 and TRBJ1-4; no clear D gene. The CDR3 is made up of 15 amino acids. V lost 0 bases to trimming and J lost 0 bases, with 6 bases between them. The germline gives CDR1 SGHRS, CDR2 YFSETQ. CDR3 loop: CASSLAATTNEKLFF. As DNA, the CDR3 is TGCGCCAGCAGCTTGGCCGCGACAACTAATGAAAAACTGTTTTTT. Using reference TRBV5-1 and TRBJ1-4 for the parts outside the CDR3, the full variable domain is KAGVTQTPRYLIKTRGQQVTLSCSPISGHRSVSWYQQTPGQGLQFLFEYFSETQRNKGNFPGRFSGRQFSNSRSEMNVSTLELGDSALYLCASSLAATTNEKLFFGSGTQLSVL.

The genes are TRBV6-6 and TRBJ2-7, with D possibly being TRBD2 (6 bases). The CDR3 is 15 residues long. V lost 5 bases to trimming and J lost 3 bases, with 17 bases between them. The germline V gene encodes CDR1 MNHNY and CDR2 SVGAGI (reference sequence). The chain's CDR3 is CASSRSPGLYYEQYF. CDR3 sequence (DNA): TGTGCCAGCAGTCGCAGCCCGGGACTGTACTACGAGCAGTACTTC.

The chain carries TRBV5-1 and TRBJ2-7, with D perhaps TRBD1 (6 bases). Per germline, CDR1 SGHRS and CDR2 YFSETQ. The CDR3 has 13 residues. V was trimmed by 4 bases and J by 1 base, leaving 9 bases between them. CDR3 in DNA: TGCGCCAGCAGCACTGGACAGTCCTACGAGCAGTACTTC. Protein sequence: CASSTGQSYEQYF.

V gene TRBV29-1 combines with J gene TRBJ1-1; D is uncertain. Germline V gene data show CDR1 as SQVTM and CDR2 as ANQGSEA. With 7 bases removed from V and 6 bases from J, the gap between germline ends came to 12 bases. The CDR3 covers 11 residues. The CDR3 coding sequence is TGCAGCGGGGCTTACAGCCCTGAAGCTTTCTTT. This codes for CSGAYSPEAFF.

The rearrangement joins TRBV4-1 to TRBJ2-7, with 8 bases aligning to TRBD2. Per germline, CDR1 MGHRA and CDR2 YSYEKL. J gave up 0 bases and V 4 bases, and 11 bases lay outside the gene matches. CDR3 size: 17 residues. CDR3 residues: CASSPSAALADSYEQYF. As DNA, the CDR3 is TGCGCCAGCAGCCCGTCCGCCGCACTAGCGGACTCCTACGAGCAGTACTTC.

The rearrangement links TRBV4-2 to TRBJ2-7; 10 bases match TRBD2. Germline-derived CDR1 and CDR2 are LGHNA and YNFKEQ. V lost 1 base to trimming and J lost 3 bases; unmatched junction nucleotides: 6. The CDR3 totals 16 residues. The CDR3 here is CASSQAKAGGLYEQYF. The DNA for the CDR3 is TGTGCCAGCAGCCAAGCCAAAGCGGGGGGGCTCTACGAGCAGTACTTC.

This chain connects TRBV4-1 to TRBJ2-3; 9 positions agree with TRBD2. This CDR3 has 14 residues. Unmatched junction bases numbered 6, after V lost 8 bases and J lost 3 bases. The V gene's germline CDR1 is MGHRA and CDR2 YSYEKL. CDR3 DNA: TGCGCCAGCTCTAGCGGGGCGGCGACAGATACGCAGTATTTT. Amino acid sequence: CASSSGAATDTQYF.

The genes are TRBV7-3 and TRBJ2-5; perhaps TRBD1 as D (5 bases). This CDR3 is 13 amino acids long. The ends were cut back, 5 bases at V and 5 bases at J, with 12 bases in the middle. The germline CDR1 and CDR2 sequences are SGHTA and FQGTGA. The CDR3, as DNA: TGTGCCAGCAGCCTAGGGGTGGGGGAGACCCAGTACTTC. It is translated as CASSLGVGETQYF.

The chain couples TRBV6-5 to TRBJ1-1; maybe TRBD1 (5 bases). CDR1 and CDR2 from the germline V gene are MNHEY and SVGAGI. The CDR3 length is 15 residues. The germline V and J ends were trimmed by 0 bases and 5 bases, with 13 bases remaining between them. The CDR3 DNA follows: TGTGCCAGCAGTTACTCTGGGGGGGTTTTTACTGAAGCTTTCTTT. This sequence encodes CASSYSGGVFTEAFF.

The chain uses TRBV10-1 and TRBJ1-4; possibly TRBD1 for D (6 bases). CDR3 size: 16 residues. CDR1 is WNHNN, CDR2 SYGVQD, per germline (reference sequence). Deletions cut 4 bases from V and 8 bases from J, with 20 bases between. Here the CDR3 reads CASSAAGTRQGEKLFF. CDR3 coding DNA: TGCGCCAGCAGTGCCGCCGGGACACGCCAGGGAGAAAAACTGTTTTTT.

The rearrangement uses TRBV5-6 and TRBJ2-7; 7 bases match TRBD1. Trimming at V came to 6 bases and at J to 2 bases, leaving 5 bases not matched to a gene. Per germline, CDR1 SGHDT and CDR2 YYEEEE. The CDR3 has 13 amino acids. The CDR3 loop is CASNDRATYEQYF. CDR3 in DNA: TGTGCCAGCAACGACAGGGCCACCTACGAGCAGTACTTC.

This chain connects TRBV5-1 to TRBJ2-1, with D possibly being TRBD1 (6 bases). V was shortened by 4 bases and J by 6 bases, with 20 bases between the two germline ends. The CDR3 has 16 amino acids. Germline assignment: CDR1 SGHRS and CDR2 YFSETQ. The CDR3 reads CASSQTPAGEPNEQFF. Here the CDR3 DNA reads TGCGCCAGCAGCCAAACTCCGGCAGGGGAGCCCAATGAGCAGTTCTTC.

The rearrangement joins TRBV19 to TRBJ1-3; D perhaps matches TRBD1 (5 bases). Trimming took 6 bases from V and 4 from J, leaving 16 bases between them. Germline CDR1 and CDR2: LNHDA and SQIVND (reference sequence). The length of the CDR3 is 15 residues. The CDR3 spells CASSRTRPGGNTIYF. The CDR3 DNA is TGTGCCAGTAGCAGGACACGACCAGGCGGAAACACCATATATTTT.

The chain carries TRBV7-6 and TRBJ2-7, with 7 bases identical to TRBD2. Unmatched junction bases numbered 2, after V lost 8 bases and J lost 1 base. Germline CDR1 is SGHVS and CDR2 is FNYEAQ. The CDR3 length is 12 residues. Here the CDR3 reads CASQGGSYEQYF. The CDR3 DNA reads TGTGCCAGCCAGGGAGGGTCCTACGAGCAGTACTTC.

V usage is TRBV2 and J usage is TRBJ1-4; D gene uncertain. The V gene lost 3 bases and the J gene lost 8 bases, with 13 bases spanning the gap. The CDR3 has 14 amino acids. The germline V gene encodes CDR1 SNHLY and CDR2 FYNNEI. CDR3 loop: CASSEPGPGEKLFF. The DNA of the CDR3 is TGTGCCAGCAGTGAGCCAGGTCCAGGCGAAAAACTGTTTTTT.